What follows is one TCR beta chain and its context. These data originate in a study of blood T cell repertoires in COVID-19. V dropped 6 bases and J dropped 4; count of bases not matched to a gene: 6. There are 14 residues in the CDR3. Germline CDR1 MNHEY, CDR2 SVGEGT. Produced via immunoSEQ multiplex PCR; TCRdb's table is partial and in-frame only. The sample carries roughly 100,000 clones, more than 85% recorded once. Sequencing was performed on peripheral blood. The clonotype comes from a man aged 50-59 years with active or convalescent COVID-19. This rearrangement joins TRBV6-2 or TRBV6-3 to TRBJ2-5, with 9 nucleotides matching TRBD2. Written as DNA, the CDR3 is TGTGCCAGCAGCGGGGCGGGGGGGCTAGAGACCCAGTACTTC. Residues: CASSGAGGLETQYF.